This entry features one T cell receptor beta chain sequence. Its antigen is as yet unknown. The sample comes from a study of T-cell reconstitution after alpha-beta-depleted transplantation in children. The study, taken as a whole, reports: Certain patients had high TCRbeta diversity at day 60, and it came from recipient T cells and thymic progenitors that survived. Two months or so post-transplant, alpha-beta T cells reportedly derived from several hundred expanded graft clones.

TCRbeta library construction was performed incorporating unique molecular identifiers. Each CDR3 protein gets one entry after TCRdb re-called the PCR reads with MiXCR. Seen here are about 980,000 distinct CDR3 sequences, 25% to 35% observed once, and the top ten hold 28%. This sample comprised PBMCs, mostly from graft donor cells, obtained 360 days after TCRalphabeta/CD19-depleted stem cell transplant. The TCR comes from a boy under three years old who had a stem cell transplant for SCID, so the T cells may come from the graft donor.

CDR3 region: CASSNKQGRAGNTIYF. DNA of the CDR3: TGTGCCAGCAGTAACAAACAGGGGCGCGCTGGAAACACCATATATTTT. The chain carries TRBV12-3 or TRBV12-4 and TRBJ1-3, with 7 bases lining up with TRBD1. The length of the CDR3 is 16 residues. With V trimmed by 5 bases and J by 2 bases, 9 bases remained unmatched.